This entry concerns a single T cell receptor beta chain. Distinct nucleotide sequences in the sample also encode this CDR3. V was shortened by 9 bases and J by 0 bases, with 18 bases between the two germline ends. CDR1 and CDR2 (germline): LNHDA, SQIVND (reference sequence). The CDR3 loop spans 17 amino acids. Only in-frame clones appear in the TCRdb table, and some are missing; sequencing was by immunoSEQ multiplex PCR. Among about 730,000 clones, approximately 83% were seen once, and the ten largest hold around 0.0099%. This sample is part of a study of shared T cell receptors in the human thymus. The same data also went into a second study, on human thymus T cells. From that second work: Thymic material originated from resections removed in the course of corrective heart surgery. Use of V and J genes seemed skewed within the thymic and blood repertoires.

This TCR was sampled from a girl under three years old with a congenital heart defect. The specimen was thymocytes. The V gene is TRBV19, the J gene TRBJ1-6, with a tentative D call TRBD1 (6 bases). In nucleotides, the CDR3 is TGTGCCAGCAGAGGACAGAGGGCCAGCTCCTATAATTCACCCCTCCACTTT. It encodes CASRGQRASSYNSPLHF.